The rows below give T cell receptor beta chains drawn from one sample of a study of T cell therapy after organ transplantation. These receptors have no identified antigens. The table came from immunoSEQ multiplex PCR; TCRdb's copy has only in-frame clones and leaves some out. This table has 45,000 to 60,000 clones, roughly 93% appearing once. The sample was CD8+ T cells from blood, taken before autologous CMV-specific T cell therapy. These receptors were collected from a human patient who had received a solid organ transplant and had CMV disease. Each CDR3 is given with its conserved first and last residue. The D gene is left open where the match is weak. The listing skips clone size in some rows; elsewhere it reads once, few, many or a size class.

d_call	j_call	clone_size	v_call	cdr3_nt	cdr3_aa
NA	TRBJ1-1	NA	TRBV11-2	TGTGCCAGCAGCCCGCCGTCAGGGGCGAACACTGAAGCTTTCTTT	CASSPPSGANTEAFF
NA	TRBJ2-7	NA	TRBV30	TGTGCCTGGAGTGTTGGGATCTCCTACGAGCAGTACTTC	CAWSVGISYEQYF
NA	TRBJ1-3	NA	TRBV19	TGTGCCAGTAGTATAGATGCAGGGTTCGGAAACACCATATATTTT	CASSIDAGFGNTIYF
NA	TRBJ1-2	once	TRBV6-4	TGTGCCAGCAGTGACTCGGGCGCAGGAACGCTCTATGGCTACACCTTC	CASSDSGAGTLYGYTF
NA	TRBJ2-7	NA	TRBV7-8	TGTGCCAGCAGCTTAGGTCAGCCCTCCTACGAGCAGTACTTC	CASSLGQPSYEQYF
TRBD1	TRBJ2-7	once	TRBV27	TGTGCCAGCAGTCCCCCCCCCGGGACAGGGGTGTGGTACGAGCAGTACTTC	CASSPPPGTGVWYEQYF
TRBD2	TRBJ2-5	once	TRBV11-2	TGTGCCAGCAGCCTGTTCCTGGGACTAGCGACTACACCTCAAGAGACCCAGTACTTC	CASSLFLGLATTPQETQYF
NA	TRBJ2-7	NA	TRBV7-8	TGTGCCAGCAGCGCCCGACCTTACGAGCAGTACTTC	CASSARPYEQYF
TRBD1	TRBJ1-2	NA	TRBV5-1	TGCGCCAGCAGCTTGGCCGGGACAGGGGAACTACGGACCTTC	CASSLAGTGELRTF
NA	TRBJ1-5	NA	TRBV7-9	TGTGCCAGCAGCTTAGAGGACGAGGCAGCCCAGCATTTT	CASSLEDEAAQHF
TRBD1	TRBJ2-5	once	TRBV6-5	TGTGCCAGCAGTTACTCGGACAGGGGTGGGAAGACCCAGTACTTC	CASSYSDRGGKTQYF
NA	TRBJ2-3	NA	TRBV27	TGTGCCAGCAGCTTGACAGGCGGAGCAGATACGCAGTATTTT	CASSLTGGADTQYF